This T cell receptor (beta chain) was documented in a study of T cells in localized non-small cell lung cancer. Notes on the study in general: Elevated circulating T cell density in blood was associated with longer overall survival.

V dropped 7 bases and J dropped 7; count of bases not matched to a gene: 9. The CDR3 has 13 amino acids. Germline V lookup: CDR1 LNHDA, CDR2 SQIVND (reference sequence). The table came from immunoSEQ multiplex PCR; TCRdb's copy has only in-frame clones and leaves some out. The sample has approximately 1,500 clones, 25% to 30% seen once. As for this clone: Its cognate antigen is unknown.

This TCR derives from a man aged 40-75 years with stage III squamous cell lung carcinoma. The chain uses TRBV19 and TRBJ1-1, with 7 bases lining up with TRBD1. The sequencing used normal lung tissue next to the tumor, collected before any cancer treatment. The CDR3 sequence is CASIGKGASEAFF. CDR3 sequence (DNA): TGTGCCAGTATCGGAAAGGGGGCGAGTGAAGCTTTCTTT.